Below, 11 T cell receptor beta chains from the same sample are listed, as sequenced in a study of memory CD4+ T cells and cytomegalovirus serostatus. Here immunoSEQ multiplex PCR was the method, and the copy in TCRdb shows in-frame clones only, minus some. This table has 50,000 or so clones, around 82% appearing once. The sort gate was single viable CD3+CD4+CD8-CD45RO+ cells for memory CD4+ T cells. Source material: memory CD4+ T cells from blood. All receptors come from an adult in good health and CMV-seropositive.

In its sample, this clone was seen a few times. This chain links TRBV7-9 with TRBJ1-2; D is ambiguous. CDR1 and CDR2 (germline): SEHNR, FQNEAQ (reference sequence). CDR3 length: 14 amino acids. The V and J ends lost 5 bases and 6 bases respectively, with 16 bases between them. CDR3 nucleotides: TGTGCCAGCAGCCCAACGGTTGCCCCTGATGGCTACACCTTC. Its translation is CASSPTVAPDGYTF.

The rearrangement uses TRBV11-2 and TRBJ1-4; D not certain. CDR3 length: 17 residues. The V gene's germline CDR1 is SGHAT and CDR2 FQNNGV. V was pared by 2 bases and J by 2 bases, with 15 bases between. The CDR3 bases are TGTGCCAGCAGCTTAACGGGTAATCCAAGGACTAATGAAAAACTGTTTTTT. Translating gives CASSLTGNPRTNEKLFF. Together with reference TRBV11-2 and TRBJ1-4, the CDR3 gives the full variable domain: EAGVAQSPRYKIIEKRQSVAFWCNPISGHATLYWYQQILGQGPKLLIQFQNNGVVDDSQLPKDRFSAERLKGVDSTLKIQPAKLEDSAVYLCASSLTGNPRTNEKLFFGSGTQLSVL.

The gene calls are TRBV7-2 and TRBJ2-7; TRBD1 matches 10 bases. CDR3 length equals 18 residues. The V gene end was trimmed by 5 bases and the J gene end by 1 base; junction bases not matched to a gene: 14. Germline lookup yields CDR1 SGHTA and CDR2 FQGNSA. The CDR3, as DNA: TGTGCCAGCAGCCCTACCGGGACAGGGGTAATAAAGTCCTACGAGCAGTACTTC. Its protein product is CASSPTGTGVIKSYEQYF.

This chain connects TRBV2 to TRBJ2-3; TRBD2 matches at 12 bases. Trimming cost V 5 bases and J 4 bases; bases outside gene matches: 4. The CDR3 length is 15 residues. Germline V gene lookup returns CDR1 SNHLY and CDR2 FYNNEI. The CDR3 region is CASSPLAGGADTQYF. CDR3 nucleotides: TGTGCCAGCAGTCCCCTAGCGGGGGGGGCAGATACGCAGTATTTT.

The genes are TRBV10-2 and TRBJ1-1; D is unresolved. Looked up from germline, CDR1 is WSHSY and CDR2 is SAAADI. The CDR3 totals 15 residues. Trimming took 6 bases from V and 4 from J, leaving 18 bases between them. As DNA, the CDR3 is TGCGCCAGCAGAGACCGGGGATTTTGGAGCACTGAAGCTTTCTTT. Translation gives CASRDRGFWSTEAFF.

In this sample, this clone turned up once. The chain couples TRBV7-2 to TRBJ2-2; D unclear. Trimming took off 1 base at V and 0 bases at J, with 6 bases between the two ends. This CDR3 is 15 amino acids long. The germline CDR1 and CDR2 sequences are SGHTA and FQGNSA. CDR3 bases: TGTGCCAGCAGCTTAGTGGGGACGAACACCGGGGAGCTGTTTTTT. Translated: CASSLVGTNTGELFF.

The chain carries TRBV29-1 and TRBJ2-1; D is uncertain. The CDR3 consists of 13 residues. The germline V gene has CDR1 SQVTM and CDR2 ANQGSEA. CDR3: CRASRPESYEQFF. The CDR3 DNA sequence: TGCAGGGCCTCTAGACCCGAGAGCTATGAGCAGTTCTTC.

This clone was picked up one time. This chain uses TRBV9 with TRBJ1-2; a possible D gene is TRBD1 (5 bases). This CDR3 spans 20 amino acids. CDR1 SGDLS and CDR2 YYNGEE come from the germline V gene. V was shortened by 0 bases and J by 3 bases, with 27 bases between the two germline ends. CDR3 in amino acids: CASSVAPITNTGANYYGYTF. Written as DNA, the CDR3 is TGTGCCAGCAGCGTAGCTCCCATCACAAATACCGGGGCAAATTACTATGGCTACACCTTC.

The genes are TRBV19 and TRBJ1-2; unclear D gene. The CDR3 has 17 residues. CDR1 and CDR2 from the germline V gene are LNHDA and SQIVND (reference sequence). V was shortened by 7 bases and J by 0 bases, with 21 bases between the two germline ends. The CDR3 sequence is CASIAAEKNPANYGYTF. CDR3 in DNA: TGTGCCAGTATCGCGGCAGAGAAAAACCCCGCTAACTATGGCTACACCTTC.

The CDR3 DNA reads as TGTGCCAGCAGCCCACAAGCTGGCGTGGGTGGAGAGACCCAGTACTTC. It specifies CASSPQAGVGGETQYF. V is TRBV9 and J is TRBJ2-5; D gene ambiguous. The CDR3 spans 16 residues. The V gene lost 4 bases and the J gene lost 4 bases, with 20 bases spanning the gap. Germline V gives CDR1 SGDLS, CDR2 YYNGEE.

This clone was seen more than once but under ten times. The genes are TRBV7-9 and TRBJ1-6; no reliable D call. V lost 5 bases and J lost 9, with 17 bases in between. Germline values: CDR1 SEHNR, CDR2 FQNEAQ (reference sequence). This CDR3 is built from 15 residues. The CDR3 nucleotides read TGTGCCAGCAGCGACGTGCCTGGAGAGAGTTCACCCCTCCACTTT. Translation: CASSDVPGESSPLHF.